This T cell receptor beta chain was captured in a study of T cell responses to AZD1222 COVID-19 vaccine. Here immunoSEQ multiplex PCR was the method, and the copy in TCRdb shows in-frame clones only, minus some. Of 100,000 or so clones in the sample, approximately 90% were seen once. General study points: White British ancestry dominated among donors, who included more females, and clonal diversity was possibly underestimated. Spike-specific TCR breadth and depth were elevated following two AZD1222 doses. Within unmutated variant regions lay the reported targets of nearly half of spike-specific TCRs. At study baseline, merely over 5 AZD1222 recipients were seropositive.

A remark on this clone: The antigen remains undetermined.

This CDR3 spans 15 amino acids. Germline values: CDR1 SGHTS, CDR2 YDEGEE. The V and J ends lost 0 bases and 2 bases, in that order; junction bases with no gene match: 5. The chain employs TRBV5-8 and TRBJ2-7; 7 bases are a match to TRBD1. This specimen was peripheral blood, taken on day 0 of AZD1222 vaccination. The sequence was obtained from an adult in good health. CDR3 loop: CASSLGGTETYEQYF. CDR3 nucleotides: TGTGCCAGCAGCTTGGGGGGGACAGAAACCTACGAGCAGTACTTC. The whole variable domain, remainder taken from reference TRBV5-8 and TRBJ2-7, is EAGVTQSPTHLIKTRGQQATLRCSPISGHTSVYWYQQALGLGLQFLLWYDEGEERNRGNFPPRFSGRQFPNYSSELNVNALELEDSALYLCASSLGGTETYEQYFGPGTRLTVT.